This T cell receptor beta chain emerged from a study of shared clonotypes between healthy human individuals. Sequenced by immunoSEQ multiplex PCR; TCRdb stores in-frame clones only, minus some. The sample shows approximately 1.4 million clones, 95% to 99% of them seen only once. CD45RA+ naive and CD45RA-negative memory subsets were separated from CD4+ cells. CDR3 length: 14 amino acids. Germline V gene sequence: CDR1 LNHNV, CDR2 YYDKDF (reference sequence). V gave up 3 bases and J gave up 3 bases, with 12 bases separating them. Broader study findings: Shared clonotypes: 4.5% to 6.5% naive CD4, roughly 4% naive CD8, 2% to 2.5% memory CD4, 0.35% to 0.5% memory CD8. In contrast to clonotypes shared by all four donors, non-shared clonotypes had lower generation probabilities. The diversity represented, both genetic and in exposure history, was limited by few donors.

Remarks on this clone: The antigen is unknown.

This receptor was taken from a man in his thirties or forties in good health. The material sequenced was naive CD4+ T cells sorted from blood. This sample's subset: CD45RA+ positively selected. The chain carries TRBV15 and TRBJ2-7; D remains ambiguous. The CDR3 loop is CATSSLGTNYEQYF. Written as DNA, the CDR3 is TGTGCCACCAGCAGCCTCGGTACTAACTACGAGCAGTACTTC.